Shown below are 3 T cell receptor beta chains from a single sample sequenced in a study of T cells in Graves' hyperthyroidism and ophthalmopathy. RNA transcripts provided the source from which TCR beta CDR3 regions were amplified. The study used the HTBI primer set for a first-round RT-PCR of the TCR CDR3. TCRdb re-called the multiplex PCR reads with MiXCR, one entry per CDR3 protein. The table lists some 490,000 distinct CDR3 sequences, about 22% of them singletons. The sequenced material came from blood. Source of these receptors: a woman between 65 and 79 years old with Graves' ophthalmopathy.

In its sample, this clonotype was seen once. The junction shows a germline mismatch at one end, possibly a read error. The rearrangement joins TRBV9 to TRBJ1-2, with a tentative D call TRBD1 (5 bases). CDR1 and CDR2 (germline): SGDLS, YYNGEE. This CDR3 spans 14 amino acids. The CDR3 loop reads CASSVRDLTYGYIF. CDR3 nucleotide sequence: TGTGCCAGCAGCGTCAGGGACCTCACCTATGGCTACATCTTC.

This clonotype was counted ten times or more. V usage is TRBV12-3 or TRBV12-4 and J usage is TRBJ2-3; tentative D call: TRBD2 (5 bases). This CDR3 spans 15 amino acids. V lost 1 base, J lost 2 bases, and 10 bases lay in between. CDR3: CASSLDERTTDTQYF. CDR3 DNA sequence: TGTGCCAGCAGTTTAGACGAGCGGACCACAGATACGCAGTATTTT.

The sample holds many counts of this clonotype. V gene TRBV20-1 combines with J gene TRBJ1-1; D remains unclear. V was trimmed by 0 bases and J by 7 bases, leaving 9 bases between them. This CDR3 contains 12 residues. Germline V gene sequence: CDR1 DFQATT, CDR2 SNEGSKA (reference sequence). The DNA for the CDR3 is TGCAGTGCTAGAGATGTGAAATATGAAGCTTTCTTT. Its protein is CSARDVKYEAFF.